This entry lists 4 T cell receptor beta chains sequenced from one sample in a study of CD8 T cell repertoires and HIV-1 epitope variants. The data were produced by immunoSEQ multiplex PCR, yet TCRdb's version contains in-frame clones alone and is incomplete. The sample carries about 95,000 clones, almost 75% recorded once. Sequencing used uncultured baseline CD8+ T cells from peripheral blood mononuclear cells (PBMCs). The receptors shown here come from a male donor with HIV.

The chain employs TRBV5-1 and TRBJ1-1; D might be TRBD1 (6 bases). The CDR3 loop spans 14 amino acids. Trimming removed 4 bases at V and 4 bases at J, with 14 bases between. CDR1 is SGHRS and CDR2 is YFSETQ in the germline V gene. The CDR3 DNA is TGCGCCAGCAGCACAGGACAGTCCGGCACTGAAGCTTTCTTT. It encodes CASSTGQSGTEAFF.

This chain uses TRBV6-1 with TRBJ1-1; D gene uncertain. The germline V gene encodes CDR1 MNHNS and CDR2 SASEGT. V lost 6 bases and J lost 5, with 13 bases in between. There are 13 residues in the CDR3. In DNA form, the CDR3 reads TGTGCCAGCAGGGTTGCCGGGGTGACTGAAGCTTTCTTT. Residues: CASRVAGVTEAFF.

The chain has TRBV19 and TRBJ1-3; 8 bases agree with TRBD1. Germline V gene lookup returns CDR1 LNHDA and CDR2 SQIVND (reference sequence). The CDR3 is made up of 14 amino acids. Trimming at V came to 10 bases and at J to 1 base, leaving 6 bases not matched to a gene. The CDR3 DNA is TGTGCCACCGCAACAGGGGGATCTGGAAACACCATATATTTT. The encoded protein is CATATGGSGNTIYF. The variable domain in full, with the rest retrieved from reference TRBV19 and TRBJ1-3, is DGGITQSPKYLFRKEGQNVTLSCEQNLNHDAMYWYRQDPGQGLRLIYYSQIVNDFQKGDIAEGYSVSREKKESFPLTVTSAQKNPTAFYLCATATGGSGNTIYFGEGSWLTVV.

The chain uses TRBV28 and TRBJ1-2, with TRBD1 matching over 7 bases. The germline CDR1 and CDR2 sequences are MDHEN and SYDVKM. The ends lost 7 bases at V and 7 bases at J; junction bases unmatched: 9. The length of the CDR3 is 13 residues. CDR3 DNA: TGTGCCAGCAAGAACAGGGGAACTAGTGGCTACACCTTC. This encodes CASKNRGTSGYTF.